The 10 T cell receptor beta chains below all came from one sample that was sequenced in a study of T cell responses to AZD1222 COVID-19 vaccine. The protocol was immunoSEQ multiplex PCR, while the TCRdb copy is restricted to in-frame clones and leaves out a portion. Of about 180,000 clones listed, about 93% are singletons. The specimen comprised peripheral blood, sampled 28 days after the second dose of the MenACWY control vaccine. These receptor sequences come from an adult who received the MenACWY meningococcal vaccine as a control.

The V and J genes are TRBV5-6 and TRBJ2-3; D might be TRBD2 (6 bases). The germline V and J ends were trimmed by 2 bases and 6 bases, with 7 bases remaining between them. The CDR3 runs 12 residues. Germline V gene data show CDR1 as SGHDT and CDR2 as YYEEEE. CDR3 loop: CASSFGGDTQYF. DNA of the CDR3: TGTGCCAGCAGCTTTGGGGGGGATACGCAGTATTTT.

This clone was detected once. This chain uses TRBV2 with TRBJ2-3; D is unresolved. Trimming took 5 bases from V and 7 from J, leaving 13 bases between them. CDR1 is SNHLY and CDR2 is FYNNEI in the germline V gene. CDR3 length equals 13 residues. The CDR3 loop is CASSKELVNTQYF. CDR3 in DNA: TGTGCCAGCAGTAAAGAACTTGTCAATACGCAGTATTTT.

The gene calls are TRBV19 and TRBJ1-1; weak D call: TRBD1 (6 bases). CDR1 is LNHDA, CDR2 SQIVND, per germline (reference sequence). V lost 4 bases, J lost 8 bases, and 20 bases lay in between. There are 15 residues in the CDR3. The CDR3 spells CASSTGRTAGLEAFF. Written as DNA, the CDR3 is TGTGCCAGTAGTACCGGCCGGACAGCCGGTCTAGAAGCTTTCTTT.

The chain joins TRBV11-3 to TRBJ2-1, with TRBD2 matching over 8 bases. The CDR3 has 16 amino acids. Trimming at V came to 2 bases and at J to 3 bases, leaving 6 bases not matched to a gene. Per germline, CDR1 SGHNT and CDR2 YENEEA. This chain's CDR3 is CASSLIGAGGYNEQFF. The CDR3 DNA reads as TGTGCCAGCAGCTTAATCGGTGCGGGGGGCTACAATGAGCAGTTCTTC. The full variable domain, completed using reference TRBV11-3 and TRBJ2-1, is EAGVVQSPRYKIIEKKQPVAFWCNPISGHNTLYWYLQNLGQGPELLIRYENEEAVDDSQLPKDRFSAERLKGVDSTLKIQPAELGDSAVYLCASSLIGAGGYNEQFFGPGTRLTVL.

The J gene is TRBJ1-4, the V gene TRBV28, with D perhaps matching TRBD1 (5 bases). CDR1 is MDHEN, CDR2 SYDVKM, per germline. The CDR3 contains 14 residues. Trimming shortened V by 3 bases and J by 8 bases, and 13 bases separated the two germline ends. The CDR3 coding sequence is TGTGCCAGCAGTTTGCTGCAGGGAAGCGAAAAACTGTTTTTT. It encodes CASSLLQGSEKLFF.

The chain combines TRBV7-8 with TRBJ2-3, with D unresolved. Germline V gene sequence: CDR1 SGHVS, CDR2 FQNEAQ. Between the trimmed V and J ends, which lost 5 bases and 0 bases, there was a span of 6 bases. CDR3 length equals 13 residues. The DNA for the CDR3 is TGTGCCAGCAGCCTAGGGAGCACAGATACGCAGTATTTT. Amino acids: CASSLGSTDTQYF.

CDR3 in amino acids: CASSYLATLVYSNQPQHF. In DNA, the CDR3 is TGTGCCAGCAGTTACCTCGCGACCCTAGTTTATAGCAATCAGCCCCAGCATTTT. The chain carries TRBV6-2 or TRBV6-3 and TRBJ1-5; D not resolved. Trimming stripped 2 bases from V and 0 bases from J, with 17 bases between. Germline V gene data show CDR1 as MNHEY and CDR2 as SVGEGT. The CDR3 totals 18 residues.

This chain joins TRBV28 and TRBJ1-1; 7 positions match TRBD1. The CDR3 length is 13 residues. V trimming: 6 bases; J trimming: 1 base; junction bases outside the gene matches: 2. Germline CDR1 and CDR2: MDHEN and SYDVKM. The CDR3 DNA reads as TGTGCCAGCAGGGGACAGCCGAACACTGAAGCTTTCTTT. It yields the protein CASRGQPNTEAFF.

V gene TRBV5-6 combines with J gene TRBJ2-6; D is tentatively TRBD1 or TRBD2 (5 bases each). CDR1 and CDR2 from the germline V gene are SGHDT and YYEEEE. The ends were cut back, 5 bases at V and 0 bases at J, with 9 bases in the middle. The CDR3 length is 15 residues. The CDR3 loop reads CASSGGPSGANVLTF. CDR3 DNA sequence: TGTGCCAGCAGTGGGGGTCCCTCTGGGGCCAACGTCCTGACTTTC.

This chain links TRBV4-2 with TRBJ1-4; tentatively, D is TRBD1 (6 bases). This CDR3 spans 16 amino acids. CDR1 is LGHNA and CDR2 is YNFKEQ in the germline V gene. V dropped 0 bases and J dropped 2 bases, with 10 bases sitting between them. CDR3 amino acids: CASSQDKGQTNEKLFF. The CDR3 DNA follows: TGTGCCAGCAGCCAAGATAAAGGACAGACTAATGAAAAACTGTTTTTT.